This T cell receptor beta chain was recorded in a study of cytomegalovirus exposure and HLA in healthy donors. This table comes from immunoSEQ multiplex PCR, and its TCRdb copy is limited to in-frame clones, with some not included. The data contain over 150,000 clones, 85% to 90% of them singletons. This CDR3 spans 14 amino acids. Germline V gene data show CDR1 as MDHEN and CDR2 as SYDVKM. With 4 bases clipped from V and 7 bases from J, the junction kept 6 bases outside the gene matches. Study results and caveats: Most TCR sequences were seen very rarely across donors, but some public TCRs occurred in many. With high specificity and sensitivity, the classifier reportedly diagnosed cytomegalovirus status. One later analysis, an examination of the 100 to 150 validation repertoires, found that first-cohort TCR clusters tended to co-occur in them. Overall, approximately 180 TCR beta chains were annotated as cytomegalovirus-associated.

This clone appeared a single time. Its target is unknown. Sequencing was performed on PBMCs. The chain employs TRBV28 and TRBJ2-1; the match to TRBD2 covers 8 bases. The receptor was isolated from a man younger than 30 in good health and CMV-seropositive. The CDR3 region is CASSSGTRVNEQFF. CDR3 nucleotide sequence: TGTGCCAGCAGTTCCGGGACTAGGGTTAATGAGCAGTTCTTC.